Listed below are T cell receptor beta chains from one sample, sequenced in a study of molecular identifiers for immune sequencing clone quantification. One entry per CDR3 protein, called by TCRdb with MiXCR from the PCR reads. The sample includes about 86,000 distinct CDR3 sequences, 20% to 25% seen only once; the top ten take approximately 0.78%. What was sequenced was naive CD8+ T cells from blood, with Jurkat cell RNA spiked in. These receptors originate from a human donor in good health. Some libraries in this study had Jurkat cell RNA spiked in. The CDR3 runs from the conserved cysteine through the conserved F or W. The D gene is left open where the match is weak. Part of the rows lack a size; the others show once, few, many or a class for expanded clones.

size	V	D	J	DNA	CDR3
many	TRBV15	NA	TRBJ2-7	TGTGCCACCAGCAGAGATACCGTTCGTGCTCTGCCCTACGAGCAGTACTTC	CATSRDTVRALPYEQYF
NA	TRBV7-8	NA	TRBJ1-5	TGTGCCAGCAGCCCCGGGAGTAGCCAGCCCCACCATTTT	CASSPGSSQPHHF
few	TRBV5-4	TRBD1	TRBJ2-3	TGTGCCAGCAGCCTCCAGGGGGCTCGGACAGATACGCAGTATTTT	CASSLQGARTDTQYF
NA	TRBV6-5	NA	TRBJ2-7	TGTGCCAGCAGAACCACCCTAGGGATCTCGGCCGACGAGCAGTACTTC	CASRTTLGISADEQYF
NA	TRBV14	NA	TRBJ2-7	TGTGCCAGCAGCCCCCCCTACGAGCAGTACTTC	CASSPPYEQYF
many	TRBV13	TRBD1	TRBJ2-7	TGTGCCAGCAGCTCGACCGGACAGGGTTCCTACGAGCAGTACTTC	CASSSTGQGSYEQYF
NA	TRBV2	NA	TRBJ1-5	TGTGCCAGCAGTACGAGGGATTCCGGGACTGCAACCTGGGGCAATCAGCCCCAGCATTTT	CASSTRDSGTATWGNQPQHF
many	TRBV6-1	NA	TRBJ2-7	TGTGCCAGCACTTCGAGCTACGAGCAGTACTTC	CASTSSYEQYF
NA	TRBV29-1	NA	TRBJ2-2	TGCAGCGTTGACACGGACAACACCGGGGAGCTGCTTTTT	CSVDTDNTGELLF
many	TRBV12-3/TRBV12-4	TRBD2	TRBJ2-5	TGTGCCACCTCTATTGATCGCCTAGCGGGGTCAGAGACCCAGTACTTC	CATSIDRLAGSETQYF
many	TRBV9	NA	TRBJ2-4	TGTGCCAGCAGCTTAGCCGGAGGTTCCCAAAACATTCAGTACTTC	CASSLAGGSQNIQYF
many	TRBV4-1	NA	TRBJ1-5	TGCGCCAGCAGCCAAGAGGGTTGGAATCAGCCCCAGCATTTT	CASSQEGWNQPQHF
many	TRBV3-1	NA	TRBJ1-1	TGTGCCAGCAGCCAAGAATCTTCCTCGAACACTGAAGCTTTCTTT	CASSQESSSNTEAFF
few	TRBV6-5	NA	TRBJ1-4	TGTGCCAGCAGTTTCGCCGTTGGACGGAGCCAGAATGAAAAACTGTTTTTT	CASSFAVGRSQNEKLFF
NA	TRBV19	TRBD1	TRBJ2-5	TGTGCCAGTAGTATACGGGACAGGGGATCAGAGACCCAGTACTTC	CASSIRDRGSETQYF
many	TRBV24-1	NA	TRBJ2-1	TGTGCCACCAGTGATTTGGACAGGTACAATGAGCAGTTCTTC	CATSDLDRYNEQFF
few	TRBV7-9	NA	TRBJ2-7	TGTGCCAGCAGCAGAGGGGGGTCCTACGAGCAGCACTTC	CASSRGGSYEQHF
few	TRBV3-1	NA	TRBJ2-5	TGTGCCAGCAGCCCCCCCGACAGGTCGAACCAAGAGACCCAGTACTTC	CASSPPDRSNQETQYF
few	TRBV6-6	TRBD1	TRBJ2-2	TGTGCCAGCAGTTATATGACAGGGTGGGACACCGGGGAGCTGTTTTTT	CASSYMTGWDTGELFF
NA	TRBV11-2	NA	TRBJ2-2	TGTGCCAGCAGCTTACCGTTCGGCACCGGGGAGCTGTTTTTT	CASSLPFGTGELFF
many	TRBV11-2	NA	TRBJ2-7	TGTGCCAGCAGCTTATCGCCCGACAACTCCTACGAGCAGTACTTC	CASSLSPDNSYEQYF
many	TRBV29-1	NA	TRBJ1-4	TGCAGCGTTTTAGGGGGGCAGGGCTGGGAAAAACTGTTTTTT	CSVLGGQGWEKLFF
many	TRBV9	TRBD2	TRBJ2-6	TGTGCCAGCAGCGTAGCTACTAGCGACGCTCCGAGCTCTGGGGCCAACGTCCTGACTTTC	CASSVATSDAPSSGANVLTF
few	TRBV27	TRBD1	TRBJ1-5	TGTGCCAGCAGTTTAAGAGGGGGCGGAAGCAATCAGCCCCAGCATTTT	CASSLRGGGSNQPQHF